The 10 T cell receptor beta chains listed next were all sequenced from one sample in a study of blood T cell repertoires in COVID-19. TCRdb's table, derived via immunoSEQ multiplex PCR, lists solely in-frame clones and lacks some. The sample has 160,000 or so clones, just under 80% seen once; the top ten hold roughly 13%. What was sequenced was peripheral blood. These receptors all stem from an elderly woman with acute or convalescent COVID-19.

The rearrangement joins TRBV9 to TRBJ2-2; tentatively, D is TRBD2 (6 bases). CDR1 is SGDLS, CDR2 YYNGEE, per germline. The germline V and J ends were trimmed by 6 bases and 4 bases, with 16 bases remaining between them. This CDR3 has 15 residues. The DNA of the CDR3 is TGTGCCAGCACCCTGGGGGAGGTCCGCACCGGGGAGCTGTTTTTT. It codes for CASTLGEVRTGELFF.

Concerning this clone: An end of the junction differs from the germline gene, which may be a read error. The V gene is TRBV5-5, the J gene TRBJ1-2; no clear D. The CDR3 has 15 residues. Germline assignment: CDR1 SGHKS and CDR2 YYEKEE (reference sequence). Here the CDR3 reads CASSFGPSRDYDYTF. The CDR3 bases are TGTGCCAGCAGCTTTGGACCGTCTAGAGACTATGACTACACCTTC.

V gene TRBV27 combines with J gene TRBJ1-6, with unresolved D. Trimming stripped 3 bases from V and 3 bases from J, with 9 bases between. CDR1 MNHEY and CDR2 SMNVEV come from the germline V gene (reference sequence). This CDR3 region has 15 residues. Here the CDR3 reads CASSFGRFYNSPLHF. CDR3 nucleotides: TGTGCCAGCAGTTTCGGGAGGTTCTATAATTCACCCCTCCACTTT.

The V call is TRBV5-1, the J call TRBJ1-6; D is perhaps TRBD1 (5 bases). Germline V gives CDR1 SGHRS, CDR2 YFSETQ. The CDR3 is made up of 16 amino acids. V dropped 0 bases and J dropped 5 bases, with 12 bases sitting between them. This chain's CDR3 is CASSLGRTTDNSPLHF. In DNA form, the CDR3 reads TGCGCCAGCAGCTTGGGAAGGACAACCGATAATTCACCCCTCCACTTT.

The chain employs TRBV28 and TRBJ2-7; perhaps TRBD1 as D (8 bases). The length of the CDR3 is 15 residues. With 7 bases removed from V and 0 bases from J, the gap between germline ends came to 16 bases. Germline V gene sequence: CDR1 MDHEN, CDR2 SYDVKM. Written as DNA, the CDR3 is TGTGCCAGCACCTGGGGGGGACAGGCCTCCTACGAGCAGTACTTC. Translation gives CASTWGGQASYEQYF.

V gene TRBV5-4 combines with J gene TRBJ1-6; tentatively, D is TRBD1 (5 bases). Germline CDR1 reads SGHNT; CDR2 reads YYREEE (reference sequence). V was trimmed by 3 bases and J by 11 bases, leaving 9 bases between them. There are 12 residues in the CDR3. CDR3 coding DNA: TGTGCCAGCAGCTCAGGGATTACACCCCTCCACTTT. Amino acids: CASSSGITPLHF.

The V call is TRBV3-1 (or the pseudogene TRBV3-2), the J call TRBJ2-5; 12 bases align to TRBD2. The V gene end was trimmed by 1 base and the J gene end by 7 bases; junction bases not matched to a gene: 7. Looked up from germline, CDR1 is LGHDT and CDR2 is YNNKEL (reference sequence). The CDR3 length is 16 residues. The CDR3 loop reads CASSQGTSGVRGTQYF. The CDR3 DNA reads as TGTGCCAGCAGCCAAGGGACTAGCGGGGTGAGGGGGACCCAGTACTTC.

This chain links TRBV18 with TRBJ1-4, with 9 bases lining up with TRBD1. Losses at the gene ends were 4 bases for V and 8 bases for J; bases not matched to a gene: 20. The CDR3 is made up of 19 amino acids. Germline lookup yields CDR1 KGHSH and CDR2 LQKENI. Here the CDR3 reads CASSHQTHRGREGEEKLFF. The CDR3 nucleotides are TGTGCCAGCTCACACCAAACGCACAGGGGGCGGGAAGGAGAGGAAAAACTGTTTTTT.

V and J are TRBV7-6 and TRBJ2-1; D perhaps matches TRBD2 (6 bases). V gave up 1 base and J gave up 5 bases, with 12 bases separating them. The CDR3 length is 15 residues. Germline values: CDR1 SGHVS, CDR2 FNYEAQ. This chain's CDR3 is CASSLGTGVNNEQFF. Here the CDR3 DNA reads TGTGCCAGCAGCTTAGGGACGGGAGTGAACAATGAGCAGTTCTTC.

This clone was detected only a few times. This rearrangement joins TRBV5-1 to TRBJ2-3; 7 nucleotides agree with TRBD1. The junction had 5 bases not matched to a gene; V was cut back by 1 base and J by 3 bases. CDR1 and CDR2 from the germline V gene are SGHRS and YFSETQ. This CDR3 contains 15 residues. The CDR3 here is CASSLLTGITDTQYF. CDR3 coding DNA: TGCGCCAGCAGCTTGCTGACAGGGATAACAGATACGCAGTATTTT.